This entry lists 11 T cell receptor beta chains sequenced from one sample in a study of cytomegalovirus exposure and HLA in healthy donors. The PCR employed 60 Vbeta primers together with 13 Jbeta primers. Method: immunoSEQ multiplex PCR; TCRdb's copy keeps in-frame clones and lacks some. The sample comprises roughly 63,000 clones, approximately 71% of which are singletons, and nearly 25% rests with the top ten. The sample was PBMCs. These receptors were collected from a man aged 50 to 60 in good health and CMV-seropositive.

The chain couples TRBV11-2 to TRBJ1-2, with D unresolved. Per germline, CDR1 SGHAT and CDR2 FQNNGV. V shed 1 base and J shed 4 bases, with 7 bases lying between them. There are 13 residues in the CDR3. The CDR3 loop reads CASSLGSVYGYTF. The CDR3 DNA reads TGTGCCAGCAGCTTAGGCTCGGTCTATGGCTACACCTTC.

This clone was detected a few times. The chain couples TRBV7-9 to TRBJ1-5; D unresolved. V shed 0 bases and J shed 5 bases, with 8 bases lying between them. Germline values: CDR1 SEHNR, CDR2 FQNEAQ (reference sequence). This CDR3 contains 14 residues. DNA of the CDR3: TGTGCCAGCAGCTTAGCAGTCGGGGATCAGCCCCAGCATTTT. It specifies CASSLAVGDQPQHF.

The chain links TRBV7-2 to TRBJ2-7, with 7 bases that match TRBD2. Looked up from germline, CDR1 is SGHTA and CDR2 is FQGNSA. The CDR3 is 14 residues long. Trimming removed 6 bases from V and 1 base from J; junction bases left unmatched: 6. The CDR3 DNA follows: TGTGCCAGCAGGCCCAACGGGGGGTCCTACGAGCAGTACTTC. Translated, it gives CASRPNGGSYEQYF.

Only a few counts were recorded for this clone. CDR3 nucleotides: TGCGCCAGCAGTGAGCGTCAGGGCAAATACACTGAAGCTTTCTTT. This translates into CASSERQGKYTEAFF. V usage is TRBV10-1 and J usage is TRBJ1-1; perhaps TRBD1 as D (5 bases). From germline, CDR1 is WNHNN and CDR2 SYGVQD (reference sequence). Trimming left V 2 bases short and J 3 bases short, with 13 bases between. This CDR3 is 15 amino acids long.

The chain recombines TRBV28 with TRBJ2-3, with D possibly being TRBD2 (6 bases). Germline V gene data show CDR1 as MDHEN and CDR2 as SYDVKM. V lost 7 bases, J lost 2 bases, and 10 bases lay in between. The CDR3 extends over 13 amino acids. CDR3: CASNGGITDTQYF. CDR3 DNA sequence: TGTGCCAGCAATGGAGGGATCACAGATACGCAGTATTTT.

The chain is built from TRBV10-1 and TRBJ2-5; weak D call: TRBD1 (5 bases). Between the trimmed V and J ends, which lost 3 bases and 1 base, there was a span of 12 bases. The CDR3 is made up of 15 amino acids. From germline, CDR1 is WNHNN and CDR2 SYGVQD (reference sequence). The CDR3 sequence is CASSDPGRGQETQYF. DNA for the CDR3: TGCGCCAGCAGTGACCCCGGAAGGGGCCAAGAGACCCAGTACTTC.

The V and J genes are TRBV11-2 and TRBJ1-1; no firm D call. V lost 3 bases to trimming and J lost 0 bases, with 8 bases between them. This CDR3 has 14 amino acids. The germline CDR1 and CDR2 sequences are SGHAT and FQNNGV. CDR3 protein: CASSLSQLNTEAFF. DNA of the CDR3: TGTGCCAGCAGCTTGTCACAGTTGAACACTGAAGCTTTCTTT.

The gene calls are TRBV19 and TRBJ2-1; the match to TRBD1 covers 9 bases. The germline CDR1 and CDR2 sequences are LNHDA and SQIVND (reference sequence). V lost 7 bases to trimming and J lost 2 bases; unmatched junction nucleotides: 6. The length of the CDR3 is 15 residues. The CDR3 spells CASTNRGRTYNEQFF. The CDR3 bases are TGTGCCAGTACTAACAGGGGGCGCACCTACAATGAGCAGTTCTTC.

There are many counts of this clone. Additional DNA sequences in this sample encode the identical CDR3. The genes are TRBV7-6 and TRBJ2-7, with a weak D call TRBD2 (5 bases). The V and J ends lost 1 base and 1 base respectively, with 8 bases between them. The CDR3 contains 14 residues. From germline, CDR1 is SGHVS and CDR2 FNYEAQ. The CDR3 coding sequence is TGTGCCAGCAGCTTAGAAGAGGGATCCTACGAGCAGTACTTC. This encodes CASSLEEGSYEQYF.

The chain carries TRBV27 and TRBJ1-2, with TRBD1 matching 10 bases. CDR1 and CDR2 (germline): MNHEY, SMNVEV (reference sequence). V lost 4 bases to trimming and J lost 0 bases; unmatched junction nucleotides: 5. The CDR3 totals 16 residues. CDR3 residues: CASSWDRGLTNYGYTF. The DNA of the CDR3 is TGTGCCAGCAGTTGGGACAGGGGCCTAACTAACTATGGCTACACCTTC.

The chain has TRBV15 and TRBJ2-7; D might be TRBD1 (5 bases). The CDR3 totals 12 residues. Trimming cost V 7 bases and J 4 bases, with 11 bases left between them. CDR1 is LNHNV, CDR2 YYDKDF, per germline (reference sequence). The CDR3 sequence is CATKGSEYEQYF. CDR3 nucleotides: TGTGCCACCAAGGGGTCCGAATACGAGCAGTACTTC.